This T cell receptor beta chain was captured in a study of blood T cell repertoires in COVID-19 (dated by TCRdb to the early 2020s). Study-level background: Samples from collaborators originated in the United States, Italy and Spain and spanned both the acute and convalescent phases of COVID-19. The prospective study material was composed of cDNA or gDNA derived from T cells, B-cell-depleted T cells, or PBMCs. Deeply sampled blood TCRbeta repertoires from subjects exposed to, actively infected with, or recovered from COVID-19 were included in the dataset. The repertoires were released in a freely available public database meant as a resource for research on the immune response to SARS-CoV-2. The samples were drawn from two sources: the first 160 participants of the ongoing ImmuneRACE study, and 1,000 to 1,500 subjects contributed by 6 global collaborators. The sample metadata nearly always contained a de-identified subject ID, COVID-19 status, age in years and sex. Where available, HLA class I and class II types were taken from metadata supplied by the sample provider and were not determined by assay-based typing.

As encoded in the germline V gene (reference sequence), CDR1 is LGHDT while CDR2 is YNNKEL. The CDR3 measures 13 amino acids from cysteine to phenylalanine. Only CDR3 DNA remains: 39 bases, in frame from the first base. The junction carries 5 bases between V and J, which are trimmed by 0 bases and 5 bases respectively. Overall results and qualifications from the work: Clinical and demographic metadata were provided uncurated, with the amount varying by source and participant.

To note about this clone: No cognate antigen has been identified for it. Per-nucleotide qualities are absent, and no much larger clonotype sits a single base away.

The immunoSEQ Assay, a bias-controlled multiplex PCR, was used to amplify TCRbeta CDR3 regions from genomic DNA. Concerning the study's data processing: The number of nucleated cells in each sample was estimated from the amplification of reference gene primers within the assay. To quantify the absolute abundance of each unique TCRbeta CDR3 rearrangement, sequence reads were collapsed and filtered. Productive Simpson clonality was computed per sample as the square root of Simpson's diversity index over productive rearrangements. TCRdb's version of the immuneACCESS table is confined to in-frame rearrangements and falls short of the full clone set. An unresolved V gene accounts for under half of the shortfall where checked; the remainder is of unknown origin. V and J calls and clone size are given by that table; D and trimming were obtained from the DNA. The sample records around 260,000 clones, roughly nine tenths of which are singletons. The ten largest make up about 2% of the sample.

One collaborating source in Seattle enrolled patients during active infection and followed them longitudinally through the course of disease. Collaborating institutions collected whole blood in K2EDTA tubes following their own protocols. For TCRbeta analysis, collaborator samples were shipped as frozen whole blood, as isolated PBMCs, or as DNA extracted from either sample type. Material for sequencing was peripheral blood. The chain joins TRBV3-1 (or the pseudogene TRBV3-2) to TRBJ1-5; no D gene can be assigned with confidence. This clonotype originated in a woman aged 30 to 39 with COVID-19, enrolled during active disease. The DNA reads TGTGCCAGCAGCCAAGAACAAGATCAGCCCCAGCATTTT. Translated, this is CASSQEQDQPQHF.